This TCR beta chain was recorded in a study of control samples from healthy donors and cancer patients. Trimming stripped 6 bases from V and 1 base from J, with 10 bases between. The CDR3 length is 13 residues. Germline V CDR1 and CDR2: MNHEY, SMNVEV (reference sequence). Using immunoSEQ multiplex PCR, the repertoire was profiled, and TCRdb retains in-frame clones only, with some absent. The sample shows 80,000 to 100,000 clones, around 88% of them seen only once. The sample consisted of blood. V and J are TRBV27 and TRBJ2-7; a weak D match, TRBD2 (6 bases). This TCR was sampled from a young man in good health. The CDR3 nucleotides read TGTGCCAGCAGCCCGGCGGGGTCCTACGAGCAGTACTTC. This sequence encodes CASSPAGSYEQYF.